This record looks at one TCR beta chain sequence and its context. What it binds is unknown. Germline V gene sequence: CDR1 SGHRS, CDR2 YFSETQ. V was clipped by 1 base and J by 9 bases; unmatched bases: 12. The CDR3 runs to 15 residues. Using unique molecular identifiers, the investigators prepared the TCRbeta library. Each CDR3 protein gets one entry after TCRdb re-called the PCR reads with MiXCR. The table records more than 400,000 distinct CDR3 sequences, about an eighth of them present only once. This sample is part of a study of T-cell reconstitution after alpha-beta-depleted transplantation in children. Findings of the study overall: At around two months after transplant, the alpha-beta T cells were reportedly derived from several hundred expanded clones that came from non-depleted graft cells.

This material consisted of PBMCs, mostly from graft donor cells, taken 180 days after TCRalphabeta/CD19-depleted stem cell transplant. V is TRBV5-1 and J is TRBJ2-7; 8 bases map to TRBD2. This TCR was sampled from a female patient aged 2-15 years who had a stem cell transplant for aplastic anemia, so the T cells may come from the graft donor. CDR3 residues: CASSLSISSGSVQYF. Written as DNA, the CDR3 is TGCGCCAGCAGCTTGTCTATCTCCAGCGGGAGTGTGCAGTACTTC.